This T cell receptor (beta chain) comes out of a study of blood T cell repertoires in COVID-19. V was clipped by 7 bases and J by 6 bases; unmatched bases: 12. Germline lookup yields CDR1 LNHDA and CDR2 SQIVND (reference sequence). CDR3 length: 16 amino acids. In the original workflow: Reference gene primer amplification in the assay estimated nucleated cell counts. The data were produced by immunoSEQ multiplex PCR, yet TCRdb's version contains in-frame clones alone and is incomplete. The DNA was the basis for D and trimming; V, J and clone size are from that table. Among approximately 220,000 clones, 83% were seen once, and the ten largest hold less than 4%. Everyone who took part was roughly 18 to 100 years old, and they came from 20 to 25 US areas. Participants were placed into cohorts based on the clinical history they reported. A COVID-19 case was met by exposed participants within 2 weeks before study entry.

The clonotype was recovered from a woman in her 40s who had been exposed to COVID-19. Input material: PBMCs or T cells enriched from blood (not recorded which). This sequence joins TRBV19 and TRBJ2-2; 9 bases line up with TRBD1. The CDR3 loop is CASTGPRTGAAGELFF. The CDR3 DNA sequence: TGTGCCAGTACAGGTCCCAGGACAGGGGCGGCCGGGGAGCTGTTTTTT.